What follows are 21 T cell receptor beta chains derived from one specimen sequenced in a study of blood T cell repertoires in COVID-19. TCRdb keeps only in-frame clones here, not all; method: immunoSEQ multiplex PCR. The table records 250,000 to 350,000 clones, around 90% of them present only once. The sequenced material came from PBMCs or T cells enriched from blood (not recorded which). Every receptor here comes from a young woman with acute COVID-19.

This chain connects TRBV5-1 to TRBJ1-1, with a weak D call TRBD1 (6 bases). The CDR3 length is 22 residues. Germline assignment: CDR1 SGHRS and CDR2 YFSETQ. V dropped 1 base and J dropped 7 bases, with 38 bases sitting between them. The CDR3 is CASSLKAGALRQPESEQGEAFF. Here the CDR3 DNA reads TGCGCCAGCAGCTTGAAGGCGGGGGCTCTCCGACAGCCTGAAAGCGAACAAGGTGAAGCTTTCTTT.

The rearrangement joins TRBV6-4 to TRBJ2-3, with a weak D call TRBD2 (6 bases). Germline V gene sequence: CDR1 MRHNA, CDR2 SNTAGT. The V gene lost 6 bases and the J gene lost 1 base, with 14 bases spanning the gap. The CDR3 is 15 amino acids. The CDR3 DNA reads as TGTGCCAGCAGCGAAGACTGGGGGGGCACAGATACGCAGTATTTT. Amino acid sequence: CASSEDWGGTDTQYF.

The table lists this clone with a count of one. J is TRBJ2-1 and V is TRBV7-9, with TRBD2 as a possible D gene (6 bases). This CDR3 comprises 15 residues. Germline V gene lookup returns CDR1 SEHNR and CDR2 FQNEAQ (reference sequence). Trimming removed 5 bases from V and 7 bases from J, with 18 bases in between. The CDR3 loop is CASSTTGGMGNEQFF. The CDR3 DNA sequence: TGTGCCAGCAGCACGACCGGCGGGATGGGGAATGAGCAGTTCTTC.

The rearrangement joins TRBV27 to TRBJ2-5; the D gene is possibly TRBD2 (5 bases). V was cut by 0 bases and J by 1 base, with 9 bases left in between. Looked up from germline, CDR1 is MNHEY and CDR2 is SMNVEV (reference sequence). The CDR3 sequence is 15 residues long. In DNA, the CDR3 is TGTGCCAGCAGTTTATCGGTCGGACTCCAAGAGACCCAGTACTTC. Encoded protein: CASSLSVGLQETQYF.

The chain recombines TRBV12-3 or TRBV12-4 with TRBJ1-2; 8 nucleotides agree with TRBD1. Trimming cost V 6 bases and J 8 bases; bases outside gene matches: 8. CDR3 length equals 13 residues. The DNA for the CDR3 is TGTGCCAGCAGCCTACAGGGGGTAGGAGGCTACACCTTC. It yields the protein CASSLQGVGGYTF.

The chain carries TRBV5-1 and TRBJ2-1; 7 bases fit TRBD1. The V and J ends lost 2 bases and 7 bases, in that order; junction bases with no gene match: 3. The CDR3 sequence is 13 residues long. Germline CDR1 and CDR2: SGHRS and YFSETQ. The chain's CDR3 is CASSFIQGNEQFF. CDR3 DNA sequence: TGCGCCAGCAGCTTCATACAGGGGAATGAGCAGTTCTTC.

The chain uses TRBV28 and TRBJ2-5, with 7 nucleotides matching TRBD1. Germline V gene data show CDR1 as MDHEN and CDR2 as SYDVKM. With V trimmed by 6 bases and J by 1 base, 5 bases remained unmatched. The CDR3 is made up of 14 amino acids. Here the CDR3 DNA reads TGTGCCAGCAGCCAGGGACAGTTCCAAGAGACCCAGTACTTC. The encoded protein is CASSQGQFQETQYF.

The rearrangement links TRBV28 to TRBJ2-1; 11 bases align to TRBD2. The CDR3 has 13 amino acids. The germline V gene has CDR1 MDHEN and CDR2 SYDVKM. Trimming at V came to 8 bases and at J to 9 bases, leaving 6 bases not matched to a gene. The CDR3 DNA follows: TGTGCCAGCGGGACTAGCGGTAGAAGTGAGCAGTTCTTC. It is translated as CASGTSGRSEQFF.

The chain has TRBV27 and TRBJ2-5; TRBD2 might be the D (5 bases). Trimming took off 3 bases at V and 1 base at J, with 12 bases between the two ends. CDR1 MNHEY and CDR2 SMNVEV come from the germline V gene (reference sequence). CDR3 length equals 15 residues. This chain's CDR3 is CASSFGLASQETQYF. CDR3 DNA: TGTGCCAGCAGTTTCGGACTCGCAAGCCAAGAGACCCAGTACTTC.

The V call is TRBV7-2, the J call TRBJ2-5; D unclear. The CDR3 sequence is 15 residues long. V was cut by 8 bases and J by 4 bases, with 20 bases left in between. CDR1 is SGHTA, CDR2 FQGNSA, per germline. This chain's CDR3 is CASAVEALPRETQYF. CDR3 sequence (DNA): TGTGCCAGCGCCGTTGAAGCGCTTCCCCGAGAGACCCAGTACTTC.

The CDR3 sequence is CASSLDPLAGGYNEQFF. In DNA form, the CDR3 reads TGTGCCAGCAGTTTGGACCCCCTAGCGGGGGGCTACAATGAGCAGTTCTTC. This chain uses TRBV28 with TRBJ2-1; 11 bases fit TRBD2. V lost 3 bases and J lost 3; bases outside the gene matches: 7. This CDR3 has 17 amino acids. The V gene's germline CDR1 is MDHEN and CDR2 SYDVKM.

The chain employs TRBV27 and TRBJ2-1; a possible D gene is TRBD1 (6 bases). CDR1 MNHEY and CDR2 SMNVEV come from the germline V gene (reference sequence). CDR3 length: 13 amino acids. Between the trimmed V and J ends, which lost 4 bases and 5 bases, there was a span of 9 bases. DNA for the CDR3: TGTGCCAGCAGTTGGGACAAGGACAATGAGCAGTTCTTC. Encoded protein: CASSWDKDNEQFF.

V usage is TRBV7-3 and J usage is TRBJ2-1, with 9 bases fitting TRBD2. CDR3 length: 18 amino acids. V dropped 0 bases and J dropped 5; count of bases not matched to a gene: 11. Per germline, CDR1 SGHTA and CDR2 FQGTGA. CDR3 sequence reads: CASSLTVGLAGNHNEQFF. The CDR3 DNA reads TGTGCCAGCAGCTTAACGGTCGGGCTAGCGGGGAACCACAATGAGCAGTTCTTC.

The chain couples TRBV11-3 to TRBJ2-7, with D possibly matching TRBD1 (5 bases). Per germline, CDR1 SGHNT and CDR2 YENEEA. The CDR3 totals 12 residues. Trimming cost V 5 bases and J 7 bases, with 12 bases left between them. CDR3 amino acids: CASSLTRQEQYF. The CDR3 DNA is TGTGCCAGCAGCCTGACTCGACAGGAGCAGTACTTC.

The chain uses TRBV29-1 and TRBJ1-5; 8 bases fit TRBD1. CDR3 length equals 13 residues. V lost 6 bases to trimming and J lost 0 bases; unmatched junction nucleotides: 1. The germline CDR1 and CDR2 sequences are SQVTM and ANQGSEA. CDR3 amino acids: CSVTGGSNQPQHF. The CDR3 DNA reads TGCAGCGTCACAGGGGGTAGCAATCAGCCCCAGCATTTT.

Points on this clone: One end of the junction fails to match germline, which may point to a read error. V gene TRBV5-5 combines with J gene TRBJ1-2; 8 nucleotides line up with TRBD1. This CDR3 is built from 15 residues. Per the germline V gene, CDR1 is SGHKS and CDR2 is YYEKEE (reference sequence). The CDR3 reads CASTLSDRDDAGYTF. The CDR3 coding sequence is TGTGCCAGCACCTTGTCGGACAGGGATGATGCTGGCTACACCTTC.

The chain uses TRBV18 and TRBJ1-2; D remains ambiguous. CDR1 KGHSH and CDR2 LQKENI come from the germline V gene. This CDR3 has 11 residues. V was pared by 5 bases and J by 7 bases, with 8 bases between. The CDR3 sequence is CASSASGGYTF. DNA of the CDR3: TGTGCCAGCTCAGCGAGTGGTGGCTACACCTTC.

The V and J genes are TRBV24-1 and TRBJ1-1; D ambiguous. The V gene's germline CDR1 is KGHDR and CDR2 SFDVKD. The CDR3 sequence is 14 residues long. V was pared by 7 bases and J by 0 bases, with 11 bases between. In DNA, the CDR3 is TGTGCCACCAGGTCGGCGGAGTTGAACACTGAAGCTTTCTTT. As protein: CATRSAELNTEAFF.

This clone was seen only once. The rearrangement joins TRBV18 to TRBJ2-5; a weak D match, TRBD1 (6 bases). This CDR3 spans 15 amino acids. Per the germline V gene, CDR1 is KGHSH and CDR2 is LQKENI. Trimming took off 2 bases at V and 1 base at J, with 11 bases between the two ends. In DNA, the CDR3 is TGTGCCAGCTCACCAGGGGGCCTATTCCAAGAGACCCAGTACTTC. Amino acid sequence: CASSPGGLFQETQYF.

The chain couples TRBV7-3 to TRBJ2-7; the match to TRBD2 covers 7 bases. Germline V gives CDR1 SGHTA, CDR2 FQGTGA. The V gene end was trimmed by 5 bases and the J gene end by 9 bases; junction bases not matched to a gene: 10. This CDR3 has 13 residues. The DNA for the CDR3 is TGTGCCAGCAGCCCTCAGGGTAGCGGGCTGCAGTACTTC. This translates into CASSPQGSGLQYF.

V is TRBV28 and J is TRBJ1-6; D is uncertain. This CDR3 is 12 amino acids long. Germline values: CDR1 MDHEN, CDR2 SYDVKM. Trimming removed 0 bases from V and 11 bases from J, with 5 bases in between. CDR3 loop: CASSLWGAPLHF. In DNA form, the CDR3 reads TGTGCCAGCAGTTTATGGGGAGCACCCCTCCACTTT.